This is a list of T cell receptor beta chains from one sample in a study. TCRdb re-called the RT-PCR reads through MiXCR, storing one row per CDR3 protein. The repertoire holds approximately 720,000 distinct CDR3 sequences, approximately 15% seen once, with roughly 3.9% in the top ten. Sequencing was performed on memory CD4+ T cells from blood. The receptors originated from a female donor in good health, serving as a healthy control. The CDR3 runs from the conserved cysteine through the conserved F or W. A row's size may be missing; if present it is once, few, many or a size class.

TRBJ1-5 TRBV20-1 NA CSAPLGQPGGPQHF
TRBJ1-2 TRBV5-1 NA CASSLDGSPYYGYTF
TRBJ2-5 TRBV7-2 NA CASSVGSSVETQYF
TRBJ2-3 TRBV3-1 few CASSRTFASGSTDTQYF
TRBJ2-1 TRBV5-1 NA CASSDQQSSYNEQFF
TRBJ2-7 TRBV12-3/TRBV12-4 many CASSPNLDRDPYEQYF
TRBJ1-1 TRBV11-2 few CASSFRQGETSEAFF
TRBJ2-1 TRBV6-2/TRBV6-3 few CASAKTSGVSYNEQFF
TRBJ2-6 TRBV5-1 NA CASSLVGAAGANVLTF
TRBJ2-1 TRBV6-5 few CASSYLAQGLDEQFF
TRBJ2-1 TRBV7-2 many CASSRFYNEQFF
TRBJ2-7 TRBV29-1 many CSARAGNYEQYF
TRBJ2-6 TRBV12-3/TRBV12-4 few CASSFLGAGANVLTF
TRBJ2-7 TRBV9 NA CASSPVGTGRTYEQYF
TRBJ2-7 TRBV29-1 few CSVEGRDRWDGEQYF
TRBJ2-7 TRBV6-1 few CASSEGGDRYEQYF
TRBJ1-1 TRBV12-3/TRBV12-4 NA CASRKDSPNTEAFF
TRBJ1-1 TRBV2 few CASSFDRGNTEAFF
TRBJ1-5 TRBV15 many CATSRSDQLNQPQHF
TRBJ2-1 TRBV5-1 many CASSLGLWGNEQFF
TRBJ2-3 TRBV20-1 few CSALRQGTDTQYF
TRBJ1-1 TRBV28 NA CASSSVGTSEAFF
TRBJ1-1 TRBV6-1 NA CASRGAYDTEAFF
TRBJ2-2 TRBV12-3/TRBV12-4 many CASGTSGSDGELFF
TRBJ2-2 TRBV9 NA CASSRDAQNTGELFF
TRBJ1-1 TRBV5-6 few CASSLWYPGEAFF
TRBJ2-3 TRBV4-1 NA CASSRSGTAGTDTQYF
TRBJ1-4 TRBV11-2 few CASSLAGFSEKLFF
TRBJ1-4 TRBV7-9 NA CASSLRQTNEKLFF